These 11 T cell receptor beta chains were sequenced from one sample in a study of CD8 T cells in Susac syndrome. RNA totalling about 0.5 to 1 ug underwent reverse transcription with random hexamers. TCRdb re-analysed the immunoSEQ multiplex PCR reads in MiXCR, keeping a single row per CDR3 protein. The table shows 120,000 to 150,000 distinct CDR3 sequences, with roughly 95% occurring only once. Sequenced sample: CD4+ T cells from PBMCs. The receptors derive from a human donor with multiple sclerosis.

In DNA form, the CDR3 reads TGTGCCAGCAGCCCCTACTCTGGGGCCAACGTCCTGACTTTC. Amino acid sequence: CASSPYSGANVLTF. The chain has TRBV3-1 and TRBJ2-6; no definite D call. This CDR3 is 14 amino acids long. V was clipped by 4 bases and J by 0 bases, with 4 bases between them. The germline V gene has CDR1 LGHDT and CDR2 YNNKEL (reference sequence).

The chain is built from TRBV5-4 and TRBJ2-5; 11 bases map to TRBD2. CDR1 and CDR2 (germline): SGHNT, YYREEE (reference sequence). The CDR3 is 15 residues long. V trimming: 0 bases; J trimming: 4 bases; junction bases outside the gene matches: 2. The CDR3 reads CASSLVAGGPETQYF. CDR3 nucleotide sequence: TGTGCCAGCAGCTTGGTAGCGGGAGGGCCAGAGACCCAGTACTTC.

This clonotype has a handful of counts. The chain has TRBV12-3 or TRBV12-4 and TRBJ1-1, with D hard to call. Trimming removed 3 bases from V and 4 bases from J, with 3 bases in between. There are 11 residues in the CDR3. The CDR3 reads CASSFLTEAFF. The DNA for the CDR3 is TGTGCCAGCAGTTTTCTCACTGAAGCTTTCTTT.

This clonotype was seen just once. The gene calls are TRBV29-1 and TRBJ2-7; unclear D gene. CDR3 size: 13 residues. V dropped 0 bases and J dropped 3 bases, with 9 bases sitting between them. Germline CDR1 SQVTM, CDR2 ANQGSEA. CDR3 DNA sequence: TGCAGCGTTGAAGATCTTCTAAGCTACGAGCAGTACTTC. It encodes CSVEDLLSYEQYF.

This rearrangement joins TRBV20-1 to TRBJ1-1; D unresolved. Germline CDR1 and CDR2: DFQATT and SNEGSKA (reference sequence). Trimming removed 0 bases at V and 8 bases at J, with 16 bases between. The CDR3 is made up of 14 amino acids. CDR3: CSARDGGAGSEAFF. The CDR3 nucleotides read TGCAGTGCTAGAGACGGTGGCGCCGGATCCGAAGCTTTCTTT.

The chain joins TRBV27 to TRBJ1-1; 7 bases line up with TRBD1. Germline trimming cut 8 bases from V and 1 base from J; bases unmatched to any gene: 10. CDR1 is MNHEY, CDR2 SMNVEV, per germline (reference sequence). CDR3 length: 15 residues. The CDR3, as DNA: TGTGCCAGCGGAATGACAGGGCGGGCGAACACTGAAGCTTTCTTT. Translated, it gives CASGMTGRANTEAFF.

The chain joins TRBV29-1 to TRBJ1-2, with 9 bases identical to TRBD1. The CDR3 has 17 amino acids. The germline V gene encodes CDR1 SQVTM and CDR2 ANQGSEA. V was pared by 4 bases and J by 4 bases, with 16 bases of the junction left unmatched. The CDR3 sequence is CSVVAYTGGWLSYGYTF. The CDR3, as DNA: TGCAGCGTTGTGGCGTACACAGGGGGCTGGTTAAGCTATGGCTACACCTTC.

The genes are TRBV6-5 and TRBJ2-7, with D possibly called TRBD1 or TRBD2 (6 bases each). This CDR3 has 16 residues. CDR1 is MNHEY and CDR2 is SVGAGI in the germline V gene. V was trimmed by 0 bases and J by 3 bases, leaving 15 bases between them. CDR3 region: CASSYSSGGGDYEQYF. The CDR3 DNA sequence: TGTGCCAGCAGTTACTCGAGCGGAGGGGGAGACTACGAGCAGTACTTC.

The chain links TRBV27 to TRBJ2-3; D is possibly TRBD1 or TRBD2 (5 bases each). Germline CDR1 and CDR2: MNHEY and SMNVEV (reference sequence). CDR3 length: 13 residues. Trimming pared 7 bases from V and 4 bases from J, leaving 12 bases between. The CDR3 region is CASNEGRSDTQYF. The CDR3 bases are TGTGCCAGCAACGAGGGGCGCTCAGATACGCAGTATTTT.

The CDR3 coding sequence is TGTGCCAGCAGCTTAGGGGGGGCGTCGGAAGCTTTCTTT. It is translated as CASSLGGASEAFF. This rearrangement joins TRBV7-6 to TRBJ1-1; D possibly corresponds to TRBD1 (6 bases). CDR3 size: 13 residues. Looked up from germline, CDR1 is SGHVS and CDR2 is FNYEAQ. V lost 1 base, J lost 8 bases, and 11 bases lay in between. Variable domain in full (rest from reference TRBV7-6 and TRBJ1-1): GAGVSQSPRYKVTKRGQDVALRCDPISGHVSLYWYRQALGQGPEFLTYFNYEAQQDKSGLPNDRFSAERPEGSISTLTIQRTEQRDSAMYRCASSLGGASEAFFGQGTRLTVV.

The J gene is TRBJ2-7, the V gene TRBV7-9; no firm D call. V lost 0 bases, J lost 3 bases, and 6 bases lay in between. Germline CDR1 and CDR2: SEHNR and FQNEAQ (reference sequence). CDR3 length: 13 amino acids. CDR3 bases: TGTGCCAGCAGCTTAGCGCCGGTCTACGAGCAGTACTTC. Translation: CASSLAPVYEQYF.